The next 18 T cell receptor beta chains were all read from a single sample in a study of neoadjuvant nivolumab and ipilimumab in lung cancer. Data came from immunoSEQ multiplex PCR; TCRdb stores just in-frame clones and leaves some out. There are about 29,000 clones in the sample; about 78% occur only once, and around a sixth lies in the top ten. The sample in question was tumor tissue, obtained after neoadjuvant nivolumab, alone or with ipilimumab, at or shortly before surgery. The origin of the receptors is an adult with non-small cell lung cancer.

V is TRBV18 and J is TRBJ1-1; no firm D call. The CDR3 contains 13 residues. Germline CDR1 and CDR2: KGHSH and LQKENI. The ends were cut back, 0 bases at V and 4 bases at J, with 6 bases in the middle. CDR3 DNA: TGTGCCAGCTCACCACCCGGACCCACTGAAGCTTTCTTT. Translating gives CASSPPGPTEAFF.

This clone was seen only a few times. The chain uses TRBV5-5 and TRBJ2-7, with D unresolved. Germline values: CDR1 SGHKS, CDR2 YYEKEE (reference sequence). V lost 0 bases, J lost 9 bases, and 10 bases lay in between. The CDR3 sequence is 12 residues long. The chain's CDR3 is CASSLASGGQYF. In nucleotides, the CDR3 is TGTGCCAGCAGCTTGGCCTCCGGCGGGCAGTACTTC.

CDR3 region: CASSLDIAGSSYEQYF. CDR3 DNA: TGTGCCAGCAGCTTAGATATCGCAGGGTCGTCCTACGAGCAGTACTTC. The chain is built from TRBV7-9 and TRBJ2-7; the D gene is possibly TRBD1 (5 bases). Germline-derived CDR1 and CDR2 are SEHNR and FQNEAQ (reference sequence). The CDR3 runs 16 residues. Deletions cut 1 base from V and 1 base from J, with 14 bases between.

V and J are TRBV5-1 and TRBJ2-2; 8 nucleotides line up with TRBD1. This CDR3 contains 16 residues. From germline, CDR1 is SGHRS and CDR2 YFSETQ. The V gene end was trimmed by 2 bases and the J gene end by 7 bases; junction bases not matched to a gene: 10. The DNA of the CDR3 is TGCGCCAGCAGCTTCCGCCCAGGGGGCGTGAGCGGGGAGCTGTTTTTT. It yields the protein CASSFRPGGVSGELFF.

The chain recombines TRBV5-1 with TRBJ2-2; TRBD1 matches at 9 bases. The CDR3 is 15 residues long. V shed 1 base, J shed 3 bases, and the junction held 1 base outside the gene matches. The germline V gene has CDR1 SGHRS and CDR2 YFSETQ. CDR3 nucleotide sequence: TGCGCCAGCAGCTTGCGGACAGGGGACACCGGGGAGCTGTTTTTT. This gives the protein CASSLRTGDTGELFF.

The V call is TRBV6-5, the J call TRBJ2-7, with 7 positions matching TRBD1. In germline, CDR1 is MNHEY, CDR2 SVGAGI. V was clipped by 6 bases and J by 2 bases; unmatched bases: 7. The CDR3 length is 14 residues. The CDR3: CASRLGQVTYEQYF. The CDR3, as DNA: TGTGCCAGCAGACTCGGACAGGTGACCTACGAGCAGTACTTC.

CDR3 nucleotide sequence: TGCGCCAGCAGCCAGAGGACAGGGGCGGGCTATGGCTACACCTTC. Protein product: CASSQRTGAGYGYTF. The chain employs TRBV4-3 and TRBJ1-2; 9 bases fit TRBD1. The germline gives CDR1 LGHNA, CDR2 YSLEER. The CDR3 contains 15 residues. After removal of 3 bases from V and 4 bases from J, the junction contained 6 bases not matched to a gene.

The chain employs TRBV12-5 and TRBJ1-6, with a weak D call TRBD1 (5 bases). The germline gives CDR1 LGHNT, CDR2 FRNRAP. The CDR3 runs 15 residues. V was clipped by 6 bases and J by 1 base, with 10 bases between them. The CDR3 region has the DNA TGTGCTAGTGGGGGGGGACTGTCCTATAATTCACCCCTCCACTTT. Translated, it gives CASGGGLSYNSPLHF.

This sequence joins TRBV9 and TRBJ1-2; TRBD1 matches 9 bases. V lost 3 bases, J lost 1 base, and 1 base stayed unmatched. This CDR3 has 14 residues. The germline gives CDR1 SGDLS, CDR2 YYNGEE. The CDR3: CASSAGQGNYGYTF. The DNA for the CDR3 is TGTGCCAGCAGCGCGGGACAGGGTAACTATGGCTACACCTTC.

The V call is TRBV5-1, the J call TRBJ2-1; TRBD2 matches 11 bases. Trimming at V came to 2 bases and at J to 8 bases, leaving 3 bases not matched to a gene. This CDR3 spans 14 amino acids. CDR1 is SGHRS and CDR2 is YFSETQ in the germline V gene. CDR3 sequence (DNA): TGCGCCAGCAGCTTTAGCGGGGGGGGGCATGAGCAGTTCTTC. It translates to CASSFSGGGHEQFF.

The CDR3 nucleotides read TGCGCCAGCAGCCAAGAATTGACGAGTGGGGAAAAACTGTTTTTT. Encoded protein: CASSQELTSGEKLFF. The chain has TRBV4-1 and TRBJ1-4, with D unclear. This CDR3 spans 15 amino acids. Germline CDR1 reads MGHRA; CDR2 reads YSYEKL. V was clipped by 0 bases and J by 8 bases, with 13 bases between them.

This clone has just one count. The CDR3 here is CASSSQTLHF. DNA of the CDR3: TGTGCCAGCAGCTCCCAGACCCTCCACTTT. The chain links TRBV7-9 to TRBJ1-6; D not certain. Germline-derived CDR1 and CDR2 are SEHNR and FQNEAQ (reference sequence). The CDR3 consists of 10 residues. V shed 4 bases and J shed 14 bases, with 6 bases lying between them. The whole variable domain, filled in from reference TRBV7-9 and TRBJ1-6, reads DTGVSQNPRHKITKRGQNVTFRCDPISEHNRLYWYRQTLGQGPEFLTYFQNEAQLEKSRLLSDRFSAERPKGSFSTLEIQRTEQGDSAMYLCASSSQTLHFGNGTRLTVT.

The CDR3 protein is CSSRTGGTEAFF. The DNA of the CDR3 is TGCAGCTCGCGGACAGGGGGGACTGAAGCTTTCTTT. The chain couples TRBV29-1 to TRBJ1-1; the match to TRBD1 covers 10 bases. The CDR3 is 12 amino acids. The J segment lost 5 bases and the V segment lost 8 bases, leaving 5 bases of the junction unmatched. Germline V gene lookup returns CDR1 SQVTM and CDR2 ANQGSEA.

This sequence joins TRBV7-9 and TRBJ1-1; TRBD1 matches at 7 bases. V gave up 6 bases and J gave up 4 bases; unmatched junction bases: 8. Germline V lookup: CDR1 SEHNR, CDR2 FQNEAQ (reference sequence). This CDR3 is 14 amino acids long. The CDR3: CASSLTGQGTEAFF. CDR3 nucleotide sequence: TGTGCCAGCAGTTTGACAGGGCAAGGCACTGAAGCTTTCTTT. The full variable domain, with the rest looked up from reference TRBV7-9 and TRBJ1-1, is DTGVSQNPRHKITKRGQNVTFRCDPISEHNRLYWYRQTLGQGPEFLTYFQNEAQLEKSRLLSDRFSAERPKGSFSTLEIQRTEQGDSAMYLCASSLTGQGTEAFFGQGTRLTVV.

The rearrangement links TRBV15 to TRBJ1-2; D not resolved. The CDR3 consists of 14 residues. CDR1 is LNHNV and CDR2 is YYDKDF in the germline V gene (reference sequence). V lost 0 bases and J lost 8, with 13 bases in between. The CDR3 is CATSRDRGIGGYTF. In DNA form, the CDR3 reads TGTGCCACCAGCAGAGATCGAGGGATTGGGGGCTACACCTTC.

V usage is TRBV18 and J usage is TRBJ1-2, with TRBD1 matching over 7 bases. CDR1 is KGHSH and CDR2 is LQKENI in the germline V gene. This CDR3 has 14 residues. V gave up 1 base and J gave up 7 bases; unmatched junction bases: 6. The CDR3 sequence: CASSPQGAVLGYTF. The CDR3 DNA reads as TGTGCCAGCTCACCACAGGGGGCGGTTCTTGGCTACACCTTC.

This clone showed up just a few times. The CDR3 spells CASSVRRGGKNIQYF. The CDR3 bases are TGTGCCAGCAGTGTACGGCGGGGGGGCAAAAACATTCAGTACTTC. The chain is built from TRBV2 and TRBJ2-4, with 9 nucleotides matching TRBD2. Germline V gene sequence: CDR1 SNHLY, CDR2 FYNNEI. J lost 3 bases, V lost 4 bases, and 4 bases had no gene match. The CDR3 length is 15 residues.

This clone was detected a few times. The chain couples TRBV6-5 to TRBJ2-7; 7 bases agree with TRBD1. With V trimmed by 6 bases and J by 5 bases, 10 bases remained unmatched. CDR1 MNHEY and CDR2 SVGAGI come from the germline V gene. CDR3 size: 14 residues. CDR3 sequence reads: CASSRGDSQNEQYF. The CDR3, as DNA: TGTGCCAGCAGCCGAGGGGACAGCCAGAACGAGCAGTACTTC.